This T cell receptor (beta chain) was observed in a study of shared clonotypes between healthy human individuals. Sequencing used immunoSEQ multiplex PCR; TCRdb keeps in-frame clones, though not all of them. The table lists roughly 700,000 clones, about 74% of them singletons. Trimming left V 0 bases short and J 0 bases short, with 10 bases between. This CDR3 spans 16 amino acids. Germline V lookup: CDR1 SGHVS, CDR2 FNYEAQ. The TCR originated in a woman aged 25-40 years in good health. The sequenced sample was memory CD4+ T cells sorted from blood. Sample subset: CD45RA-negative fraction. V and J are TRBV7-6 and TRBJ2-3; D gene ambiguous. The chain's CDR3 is CASSLAYGVSTDTQYF. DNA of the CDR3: TGTGCCAGCAGCTTAGCGTACGGCGTCAGCACAGATACGCAGTATTTT.